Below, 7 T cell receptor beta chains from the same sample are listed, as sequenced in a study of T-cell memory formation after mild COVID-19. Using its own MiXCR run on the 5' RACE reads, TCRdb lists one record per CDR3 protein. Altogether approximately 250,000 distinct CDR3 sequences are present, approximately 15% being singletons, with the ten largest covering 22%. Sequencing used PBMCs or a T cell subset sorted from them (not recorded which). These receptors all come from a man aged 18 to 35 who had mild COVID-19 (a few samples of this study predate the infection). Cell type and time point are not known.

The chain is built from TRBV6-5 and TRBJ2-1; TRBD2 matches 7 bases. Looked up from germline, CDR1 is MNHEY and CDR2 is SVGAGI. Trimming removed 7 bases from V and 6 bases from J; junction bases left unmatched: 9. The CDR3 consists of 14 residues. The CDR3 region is CASTTLAERNEQFF. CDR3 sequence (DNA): TGTGCCAGCACCACCCTAGCGGAGCGCAATGAGCAGTTCTTC.

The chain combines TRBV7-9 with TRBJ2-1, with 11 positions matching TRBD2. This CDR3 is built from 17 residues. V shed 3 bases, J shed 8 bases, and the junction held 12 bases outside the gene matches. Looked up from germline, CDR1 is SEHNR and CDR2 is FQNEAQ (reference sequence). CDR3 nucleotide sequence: TGTGCCAGCAGCTTTGGGCTAGCGGGGGGACGGGAAGATGAGCAGTTCTTC. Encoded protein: CASSFGLAGGREDEQFF.

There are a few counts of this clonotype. The CDR3 here is CASSPASGGNTDTQYF. CDR3 nucleotides: TGTGCCAGCAGCCCAGCTAGCGGGGGAAACACAGATACGCAGTATTTT. The chain carries TRBV7-9 and TRBJ2-3, with TRBD2 matching 10 bases. This CDR3 spans 16 amino acids. Germline V gene sequence: CDR1 SEHNR, CDR2 FQNEAQ (reference sequence). Germline trimming cut 5 bases from V and 2 bases from J; bases unmatched to any gene: 7.

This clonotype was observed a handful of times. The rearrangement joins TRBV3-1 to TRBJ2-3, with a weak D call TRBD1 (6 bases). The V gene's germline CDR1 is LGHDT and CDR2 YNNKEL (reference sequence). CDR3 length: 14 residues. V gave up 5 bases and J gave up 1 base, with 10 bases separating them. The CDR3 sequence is CASSSRQGTDTQYF. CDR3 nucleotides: TGTGCCAGCAGCTCCCGACAGGGCACAGATACGCAGTATTTT.

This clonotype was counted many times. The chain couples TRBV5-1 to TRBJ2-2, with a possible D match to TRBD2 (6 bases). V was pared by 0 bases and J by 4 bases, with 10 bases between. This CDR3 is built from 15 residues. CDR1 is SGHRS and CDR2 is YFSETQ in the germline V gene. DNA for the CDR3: TGCGCCAGCAGCTTGGTGCGGGGCGGCACCGGGGAGCTGTTTTTT. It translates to CASSLVRGGTGELFF.

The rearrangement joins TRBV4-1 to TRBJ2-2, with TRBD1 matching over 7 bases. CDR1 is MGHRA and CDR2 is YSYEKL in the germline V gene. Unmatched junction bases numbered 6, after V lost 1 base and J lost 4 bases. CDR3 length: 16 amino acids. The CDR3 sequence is CASSQGSTGATGELFF. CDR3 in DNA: TGCGCCAGCAGCCAAGGTTCCACAGGGGCCACCGGGGAGCTGTTTTTT.

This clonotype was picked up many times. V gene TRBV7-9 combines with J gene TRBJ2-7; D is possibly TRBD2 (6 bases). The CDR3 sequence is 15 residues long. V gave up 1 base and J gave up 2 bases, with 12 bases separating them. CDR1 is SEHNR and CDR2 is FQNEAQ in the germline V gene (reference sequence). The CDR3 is CASSLGASVTYEQYF. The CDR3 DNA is TGTGCCAGCAGCTTAGGGGCTAGCGTCACCTACGAGCAGTACTTC. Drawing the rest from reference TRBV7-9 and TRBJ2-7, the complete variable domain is DTGVSQNPRHKITKRGQNVTFRCDPISEHNRLYWYRQTLGQGPEFLTYFQNEAQLEKSRLLSDRFSAERPKGSFSTLEIQRTEQGDSAMYLCASSLGASVTYEQYFGPGTRLTVT.